The T cell receptor (beta chain) described here comes from a study of cytomegalovirus exposure and HLA in healthy donors. Study summary: Roughly 180 million T cells yielded approximately 110 million unique TCR beta sequences in earlier analysis.

Points from the study as a whole: It is likely that the observed cluster of highly shared sequence variants was a sequencing artifact. After further analysis at a later stage, roughly 16,000 TCR beta sequences were associated with HLA alleles at 0.05 false discovery rate. The study designated 150 to 200 TCR beta chains cytomegalovirus-associated.

Both 60 Vbeta primers and 13 Jbeta primers went into the PCR. Measured with immunoSEQ multiplex PCR; TCRdb has only the in-frame clones, and not every one. The sample consists of around 200,000 clones, less than 90% of them appearing once. Germline V gene data show CDR1 as SEHNR and CDR2 as FQNEAQ (reference sequence). V was clipped by 1 base and J by 12 bases; unmatched bases: 15. This CDR3 is built from 16 residues. Turning to this clone: Its target is unknown.

The genes are TRBV7-9 and TRBJ1-1, with 9 bases that match TRBD1. This receptor was obtained from a woman aged 25 to 39 in good health and CMV-seronegative. The specimen sequenced was PBMCs. Written as DNA, the CDR3 is TGTGCCAGCAGCTTAGTAGAGGGACAGGGATTAATCTTACCTTTCTTT. It is translated as CASSLVEGQGLILPFF.